One sample yielded the 2 T cell receptor beta chains listed below, sequenced in a study of STAT5B mutations in CD4+ large granular lymphocyte leukemia. Profiled with immunoSEQ multiplex PCR; TCRdb holds only in-frame clones, not every one. Of about 24,000 clones listed, about two thirds are singletons. The material sequenced was CD4+ T cells from blood buffy coats. These TCRs come from a human donor in good health.

The CDR3 spells CASSLFGPSYEQYF. The CDR3 DNA follows: TGTGCCAGCAGCTTGTTTGGGCCCTCCTACGAGCAGTACTTC. The chain recombines TRBV5-6 with TRBJ2-7, with unresolved D. Germline loops: CDR1 SGHDT, CDR2 YYEEEE. The CDR3 is 14 residues long. Trimming cost V 1 base and J 0 bases, with 8 bases left between them. The full variable domain, with the rest looked up from reference TRBV5-6 and TRBJ2-7, is DAGVTQSPTHLIKTRGQQVTLRCSPKSGHDTVSWYQQALGQGPQFIFQYYEEEERQRGNFPDRFSGHQFPNYSSELNVNALLLGDSALYLCASSLFGPSYEQYFGPGTRLTVT.

The chain has TRBV18 and TRBJ1-1; D unclear. Trimming removed 3 bases from V and 5 bases from J, with 13 bases in between. The germline CDR1 and CDR2 sequences are KGHSH and LQKENI. This CDR3 comprises 14 residues. CDR3 sequence (DNA): TGTGCCAGCTCACCGGGCATTGGGATGACTGAAGCTTTCTTT. Amino acids: CASSPGIGMTEAFF.